This T cell receptor (beta chain) came from a study of early T cells in non-severe SARS-CoV-2 infection. TCRdb fed the 5' RACE reads into MiXCR, producing one record per CDR3 protein. This sample yields around 83,000 distinct CDR3 sequences, of which roughly 10% are seen a single time; just over 8% belongs to the top ten. CDR1 is SNHLY and CDR2 is FYNNEI in the germline V gene. The CDR3 length is 11 residues. The ends were cut back, 6 bases at V and 6 bases at J, with 8 bases in the middle. This clonotype was seen only a few times. This specimen consisted of whole blood, obtained at baseline. The TCR was taken from an adult who was a healthcare worker with PCR-confirmed SARS-CoV-2 infection or an uninfected control (not recorded which). The rearrangement joins TRBV2 to TRBJ1-2; the D gene is possibly TRBD1 (6 bases). The CDR3: CASSQGNGYTF. CDR3 nucleotides: TGTGCCAGCAGCCAGGGGAATGGCTACACCTTC.